Shown below are 10 T cell receptor beta chains from a single sample sequenced in a study of blood T cell repertoires in COVID-19 (TCRdb year 2020). The protocol used for the library was the immunoSEQ multiplex PCR assay. The source is immuneACCESS, and TCRdb retained only in-frame sequences with V and J called. Part of the clones is not carried over; for the studies checked, unresolved V genes explain less than half of this, and the remainder is unexplained. The sample yields a few hundred thousand clones; roughly 83% were counted once. The top ten hold 1.5% to 2% of the sample. Sequencing was done on a sample of peripheral blood. The receptor source for this set is a woman between 45 and 60 years old with acute or convalescent COVID-19.

The rearrangement joins TRBV11-2 to TRBJ2-3; 9 nucleotides agree with TRBD1. The CDR3 sequence is 14 residues long. Germline V gene sequence: CDR1 SGHAT, CDR2 FQNNGV. V was clipped by 6 bases and J by 7 bases; unmatched bases: 8. The DNA for the CDR3 is TGTGCCAGCAGTATACAGGGGGCGCCGAATACGCAGTATTTT. It specifies CASSIQGAPNTQYF.

This clone was seen more than once but under ten times. Because the CDR3's place on the DNA is in doubt, the DNA is left out and the CDR3 is given as listed by TCRdb. This rearrangement joins TRBV24-1 to TRBJ2-5; TRBD2 is the table's D call and was not checked against the DNA. The CDR3 spans 14 amino acids, including both terminal residues. The germline V gene encodes CDR1 KGHDR and CDR2 SFDVKD. CDR3 amino acids: CATSDLERDETQYF.

This sequence joins TRBV29-1 and TRBJ2-5; 9 positions agree with TRBD2. This CDR3 has 13 amino acids. V shed 2 bases and J 5 bases; nucleotides not matched to a gene: 3. Germline lookup yields CDR1 SQVTM and CDR2 ANQGSEA. CDR3 sequence reads: CSVEISGSETQYF. The CDR3 bases are TGCAGCGTTGAAATTAGCGGGAGCGAGACCCAGTACTTC. Full variable domain (missing parts from reference TRBV29-1 and TRBJ2-5): SAVISQKPSRDICQRGTSLTIQCQVDSQVTMMFWYRQQPGQSLTLIATANQGSEATYESGFVIDKFPISRPNLTFSTLTVSNMSPEDSSIYLCSVEISGSETQYFGPGTRLLVL.

The V gene is TRBV5-4, the J gene TRBJ2-3, with 10 positions matching TRBD2. The V and J ends lost 4 bases and 5 bases, in that order; junction bases with no gene match: 4. The germline CDR1 and CDR2 sequences are SGHNT and YYREEE (reference sequence). The CDR3 consists of 14 residues. CDR3: CASSTRLAGDTQYF. The CDR3 DNA reads as TGTGCCAGCAGCACCAGACTAGCGGGAGATACGCAGTATTTT. The full variable domain, in which reference TRBV5-4 and TRBJ2-3 provide the parts outside the CDR3, is ETGVTQSPTHLIKTRGQQVTLRCSSQSGHNTVSWYQQALGQGPQFIFQYYREEENGRGNFPPRFSGLQFPNYSSELNVNALELDDSALYLCASSTRLAGDTQYFGPGTRLTVL.

V gene TRBV21-1 combines with J gene TRBJ1-2; TRBD1, the table's D call, lacks a check against the DNA. TRBV21-1 is an annotated pseudogene. This CDR3 spans 15 amino acids. In DNA form, the CDR3 reads TGTGCCAGCAGCAAAGCTGAGGCAGGGCCCTATGGCTACACCTTC. Encoded protein: CASSKAEAGPYGYTF.

In this sample, this clone turned up once. The gene calls are TRBV6-5 and TRBJ1-1; D possibly corresponds to TRBD1 (5 bases). The CDR3 has 15 amino acids. V lost 6 bases to trimming and J lost 4 bases, with 18 bases between them. Per the germline V gene, CDR1 is MNHEY and CDR2 is SVGAGI. The CDR3 reads CASRSRGGVVTEAFF. The CDR3 nucleotides are TGTGCCAGCAGGTCCCGGGGAGGGGTGGTCACTGAAGCTTTCTTT.

This chain connects TRBV7-6 to TRBJ2-7, with D perhaps TRBD1 (6 bases). Germline V gene data show CDR1 as SGHVS and CDR2 as FNYEAQ. The CDR3 contains 16 residues. V was trimmed by 5 bases and J by 1 base, leaving 18 bases between them. The CDR3, as DNA: TGTGCCAGCAGCGTCGGAAGGGGGTTGGGATCCTACGAGCAGTACTTC. Translating it yields CASSVGRGLGSYEQYF.

The table lists this clone with a few counts. This sequence joins TRBV19 and TRBJ2-7, with D tentatively TRBD1 (5 bases). The CDR3 covers 15 residues. CDR1 is LNHDA, CDR2 SQIVND, per germline (reference sequence). V gave up 5 bases and J gave up 6 bases, with 20 bases separating them. CDR3 region: CASSPFQGRVPEQYF. The CDR3 DNA sequence: TGTGCCAGTAGTCCTTTCCAGGGTCGGGTCCCCGAGCAGTACTTC.

The CDR3 nucleotides read TGTGCCAGCAGGCCCTCCAGCGGAACCTCCTACAATGAGCAGTTCTTC. This translates into CASRPSSGTSYNEQFF. The chain recombines TRBV2 with TRBJ2-1; D perhaps matches TRBD2 (5 bases). Trimming took 6 bases from V and 0 from J, leaving 15 bases between them. The CDR3 totals 16 residues. Germline V gene sequence: CDR1 SNHLY, CDR2 FYNNEI. The full variable domain, its missing parts supplied by reference TRBV2 and TRBJ2-1, is EPEVTQTPSHQVTQMGQEVILRCVPISNHLYFYWYRQILGQKVEFLVSFYNNEISEKSEIFDDQFSVERPDGSNFTLKIRSTKLEDSAMYFCASRPSSGTSYNEQFFGPGTRLTVL.

The chain couples TRBV29-1 to TRBJ2-1; 7 bases agree with TRBD2. In germline, CDR1 is SQVTM, CDR2 ANQGSEA. CDR3 length equals 14 residues. V gave up 7 bases and J gave up 6 bases; unmatched junction bases: 12. The CDR3 reads CSADSGLGSNEQFF. The DNA of the CDR3 is TGCAGCGCGGACTCCGGACTAGGGAGCAATGAGCAGTTCTTC.